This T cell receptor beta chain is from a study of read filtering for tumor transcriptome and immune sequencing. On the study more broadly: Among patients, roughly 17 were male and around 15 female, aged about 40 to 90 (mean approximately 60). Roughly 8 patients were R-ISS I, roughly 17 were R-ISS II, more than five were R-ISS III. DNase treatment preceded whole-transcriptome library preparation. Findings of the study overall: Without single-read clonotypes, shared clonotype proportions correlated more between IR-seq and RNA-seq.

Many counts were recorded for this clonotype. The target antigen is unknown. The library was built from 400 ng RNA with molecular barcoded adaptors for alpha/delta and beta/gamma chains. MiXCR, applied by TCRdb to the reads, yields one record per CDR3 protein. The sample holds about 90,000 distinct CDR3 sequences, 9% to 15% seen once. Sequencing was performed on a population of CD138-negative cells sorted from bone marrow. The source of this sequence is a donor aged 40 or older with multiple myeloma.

The CDR3: CASSWGNAGELFF. The CDR3 nucleotides are TGCGCCAGCAGCTGGGGTAACGCCGGGGAGCTGTTTTTT. The chain carries TRBV5-1 and TRBJ2-2; D not certain. Germline V CDR1 and CDR2: SGHRS, YFSETQ. V was pared by 3 bases and J by 6 bases, with 9 bases between. This CDR3 comprises 13 residues. Drawing the rest from reference TRBV5-1 and TRBJ2-2, the complete variable domain is KAGVTQTPRYLIKTRGQQVTLSCSPISGHRSVSWYQQTPGQGLQFLFEYFSETQRNKGNFPGRFSGRQFSNSRSEMNVSTLELGDSALYLCASSWGNAGELFFGEGSRLTVL.